This entry concerns a single TCR beta chain. Its antigen is unknown. At one end, the junction sequence differs from germline, possibly due to a read error. Other nucleotide sequences from this sample produce the same CDR3. The record originates from a study of cytomegalovirus exposure and HLA in healthy donors. Study-wide findings and caveats: A later analysis showed TCR association rates differing by HLA locus, peaking at DRB1 and lowest at HLA-C. Roughly uniform sequencing depth across donors was assumed, possibly incorrectly.

The V gene's germline CDR1 is KGHSH and CDR2 LQKENI. This CDR3 contains 14 residues. PCR used 60 Vbeta primers and 13 Jbeta primers. Only in-frame clones appear in the TCRdb table, and some are missing; sequencing was by immunoSEQ multiplex PCR. Of about 220,000 clones in the sample, less than 85% were seen once. The donors were healthy bone marrow donors. Sequenced material: PBMCs. This receptor was obtained from a young man in good health and CMV-seronegative. The chain links TRBV18 to TRBJ2-1; possible D gene TRBD2, 6 bases. CDR3 in DNA: TGTGCTAGCTCACCACCTAGCGTTTCCAATGAGCAGTTCTTC. Encoded protein: CASSPPSVSNEQFF.